The 9 T cell receptor beta chains below all came from one sample that was sequenced in a study of OX40 agonist ivuxolimab in advanced cancers. Measured with immunoSEQ multiplex PCR; TCRdb has only the in-frame clones, and not every one. The sample includes roughly 19,000 clones, around four fifths of them seen just once. Sequenced here: CD4+ or CD8+ T cells sorted from blood, sampled in a trial of the OX40 agonist ivuxolimab. These receptors were obtained from an adult with an advanced solid tumor such as melanoma, head and neck, liver or kidney cancer.

The V call is TRBV9, the J call TRBJ2-3; 7 nucleotides match TRBD2. Germline V gene data show CDR1 as SGDLS and CDR2 as YYNGEE. J lost 2 bases, V lost 3 bases, and 12 bases had no gene match. CDR3 length: 17 amino acids. CDR3: CASSEGAEAGNTDTQYF. CDR3 nucleotide sequence: TGTGCCAGCAGCGAGGGCGCGGAAGCGGGAAACACAGATACGCAGTATTTT.

The genes are TRBV4-1 and TRBJ1-2, with 11 nucleotides matching TRBD1. Germline lookup yields CDR1 MGHRA and CDR2 YSYEKL. The CDR3 runs 15 residues. Trimming cost V 1 base and J 7 bases; bases outside gene matches: 5. CDR3 sequence reads: CASSQAGQGARGYTF. In DNA, the CDR3 is TGCGCCAGCAGCCAAGCAGGACAGGGGGCGCGTGGCTACACCTTC.

This rearrangement joins TRBV5-4 to TRBJ2-3; the D gene is possibly TRBD1 (6 bases). Germline CDR1 reads SGHNT; CDR2 reads YYREEE (reference sequence). This CDR3 is 13 amino acids long. Trimming took 7 bases from V and 2 from J, leaving 11 bases between them. The CDR3, as DNA: TGTGCCAGCTCTGGGGGCCCCACAGATACGCAGTATTTT. This encodes CASSGGPTDTQYF.

By its share, this clone is medium-sized. This chain connects TRBV19 to TRBJ2-7; 8 positions match TRBD1. This CDR3 has 15 residues. Per germline, CDR1 LNHDA and CDR2 SQIVND (reference sequence). V lost 3 bases and J lost 0; bases outside the gene matches: 4. The CDR3 DNA sequence: TGTGCCAGTAGTATGGGAACAGGGGGCTCCTACGAGCAGTACTTC. This sequence encodes CASSMGTGGSYEQYF. The full variable domain, with the rest looked up from reference TRBV19 and TRBJ2-7, is DGGITQSPKYLFRKEGQNVTLSCEQNLNHDAMYWYRQDPGQGLRLIYYSQIVNDFQKGDIAEGYSVSREKKESFPLTVTSAQKNPTAFYLCASSMGTGGSYEQYFGPGTRLTVT.

This chain links TRBV5-8 with TRBJ1-5; D unclear. V was shortened by 7 bases and J by 5 bases, with 13 bases between the two germline ends. The CDR3 covers 13 residues. Germline assignment: CDR1 SGHTS and CDR2 YDEGEE. The CDR3 here is CASGERGHQPQHF. The CDR3 nucleotides read TGTGCCAGCGGGGAAAGAGGCCATCAGCCCCAGCATTTT.

The chain has TRBV5-6 and TRBJ2-1; 9 bases agree with TRBD2. Germline CDR1 reads SGHDT; CDR2 reads YYEEEE. Losses at the gene ends were 0 bases for V and 4 bases for J; bases not matched to a gene: 8. This CDR3 has 17 residues. CDR3 coding DNA: TGTGCCAGCAGCTTGGTTAGGCGGGAGGGCCAGTACAATGAGCAGTTCTTC. Amino acid sequence: CASSLVRREGQYNEQFF.

This chain links TRBV10-3 with TRBJ2-7; 8 bases are a match to TRBD1. This CDR3 spans 15 amino acids. Germline V lookup: CDR1 ENHRY, CDR2 SYGVKD. The V segment lost 6 bases and the J segment 7 bases; nucleotides outside the gene matches: 14. CDR3: CAIRGSGQGVSEQYF. Written as DNA, the CDR3 is TGTGCCATCAGGGGTAGTGGACAGGGAGTGAGTGAGCAGTACTTC.

This chain uses TRBV6-5 with TRBJ2-1; D ambiguous. The germline V gene encodes CDR1 MNHEY and CDR2 SVGAGI. This CDR3 comprises 12 residues. V shed 8 bases and J shed 2 bases, with 7 bases lying between them. In DNA, the CDR3 is TGTGCCAGCGGGGTCACCTACAATGAGCAGTTCTTC. Translated, it gives CASGVTYNEQFF.

This chain connects TRBV7-9 to TRBJ2-5; TRBD2 is a possible D gene (7 bases). Between the trimmed V and J ends, which lost 5 bases and 7 bases, there was a span of 14 bases. CDR3 length: 13 residues. Germline V lookup: CDR1 SEHNR, CDR2 FQNEAQ (reference sequence). The CDR3 DNA sequence: TGTGCCAGCAGCCCGACCGGGGGGCGGACCCAGTACTTC. The encoded protein is CASSPTGGRTQYF.